Listed here is a single T cell receptor beta chain. Its target is unknown. This entry is derived from a study of beta chain features in type 1 diabetes. Overall study context: Healthy donors resembled patients in age, gender and cell yields. All samples combined gave fewer than 110 million sorted cells for examination.

Study-wide points: HLA effects on TCRB rearrangement stayed unresolved here. All four CD4+ subsets from Type 1 diabetes patients carried moderately but significantly shorter TCRB CDR3s.

The investigators reverse transcribed all of the isolated RNA, so they sequenced expressed TCRB transcripts. Sequencing used immunoSEQ multiplex PCR; TCRdb keeps in-frame clones, though not all of them. The table has about 260,000 clones, 20% seen once; the top ten hold 0.028%. The sequence was obtained from a woman aged 35 to 49 with type 1 diabetes. Sequencing was done on a sample of naive CD4+ T cells from blood.

The CDR3 DNA reads as TGTGCCAGCAGCGGGACAGGGTCGAACACCGGGGAGCTGTTTTTT. Amino acids: CASSGTGSNTGELFF. The chain recombines TRBV5-4 with TRBJ2-2, with TRBD1 matching 9 bases. The CDR3 covers 15 residues. Losses at the gene ends were 4 bases for V and 0 bases for J; bases not matched to a gene: 1. Germline V gene lookup returns CDR1 SGHNT and CDR2 YYREEE (reference sequence).